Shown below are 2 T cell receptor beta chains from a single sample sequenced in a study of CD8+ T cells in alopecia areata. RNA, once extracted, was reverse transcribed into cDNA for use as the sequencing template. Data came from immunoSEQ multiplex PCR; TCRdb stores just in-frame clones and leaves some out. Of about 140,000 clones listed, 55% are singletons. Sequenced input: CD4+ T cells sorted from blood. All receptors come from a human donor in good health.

The CDR3 DNA sequence: TGCGCCAGCGCAAACCGGGACAGGATGACGGGGTTTGGCTACACCTTC. It specifies CASANRDRMTGFGYTF. This chain uses TRBV10-2 with TRBJ1-2; 8 nucleotides match TRBD1. This CDR3 region has 16 residues. Trimming took 8 bases from V and 7 from J; bases not matched to a gene: 18. Looked up from germline, CDR1 is WSHSY and CDR2 is SAAADI.

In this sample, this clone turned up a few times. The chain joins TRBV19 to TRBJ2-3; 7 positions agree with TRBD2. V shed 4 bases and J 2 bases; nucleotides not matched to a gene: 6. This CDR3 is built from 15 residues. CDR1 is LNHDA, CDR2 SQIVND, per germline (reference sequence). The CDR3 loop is CASSTSGGPTDTQYF. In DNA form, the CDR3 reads TGTGCCAGTAGTACCTCGGGAGGCCCCACAGATACGCAGTATTTT.